Following are 27 T cell receptor beta chains from one sample sequenced in a study of T cell responses to AZD1222 COVID-19 vaccine. Method: immunoSEQ multiplex PCR; TCRdb's copy keeps in-frame clones and lacks some. This table holds about 94,000 clones, 85% found once. The material was peripheral blood, obtained 28 days after the second AZD1222 dose. Receptor source: an adult who received the AZD1222 COVID-19 vaccine.

The chain joins TRBV18 to TRBJ1-2; TRBD1 might be the D (5 bases). Germline V gene sequence: CDR1 KGHSH, CDR2 LQKENI. CDR3 length: 13 residues. V lost 3 bases and J lost 8, with 13 bases in between. This CDR3 reads CASSPGTREGYTF. The CDR3 coding sequence is TGTGCCAGCTCACCGGGGACCCGAGAAGGCTACACCTTC.

This sequence joins TRBV10-3 and TRBJ2-1; tentatively, D is TRBD1 (6 bases). CDR3 size: 12 residues. With 6 bases removed from V and 5 bases from J, the gap between germline ends came to 8 bases. Germline lookup yields CDR1 ENHRY and CDR2 SYGVKD. The CDR3 DNA follows: TGTGCCATCAGCCGGACAGACAATGAGCAGTTCTTC. Translated: CAISRTDNEQFF.

J is TRBJ2-2 and V is TRBV10-1; 8 nucleotides agree with TRBD2. J was trimmed by 4 bases and V by 5 bases; bases with no gene match: 3. Looked up from germline, CDR1 is WNHNN and CDR2 is SYGVQD (reference sequence). The CDR3 consists of 14 residues. CDR3 region: CASSSGSATGELFF. The DNA of the CDR3 is TGCGCCAGCAGTAGCGGGAGTGCCACCGGGGAGCTGTTTTTT.

This clone has only a few counts. V is TRBV10-3 and J is TRBJ1-5, with a tentative D call TRBD1 (6 bases). Germline values: CDR1 ENHRY, CDR2 SYGVKD. The CDR3 has 12 residues. The V end was cut by 9 bases, the J end by 2 bases, with 8 bases between. This CDR3 is CAIQGGNQPQHF. The CDR3 DNA reads TGTGCCATACAGGGAGGCAATCAGCCCCAGCATTTT.

V gene TRBV7-3 combines with J gene TRBJ2-7; possibly TRBD2 for D (5 bases). Trimming left V 5 bases short and J 5 bases short, with 13 bases between. CDR3 length equals 13 residues. Germline CDR1 is SGHTA and CDR2 is FQGTGA. Written as DNA, the CDR3 is TGTGCCAGCAGCGCCACCGACTACGACGAGCAGTACTTC. Its protein product is CASSATDYDEQYF.

This chain connects TRBV19 to TRBJ2-4, with a possible D match to TRBD2 (7 bases). Germline CDR1 and CDR2: LNHDA and SQIVND (reference sequence). Trimming shortened V by 4 bases and J by 12 bases, and 13 bases separated the two germline ends. The CDR3 runs 12 residues. The CDR3 coding sequence is TGTGCCAGTAGTACGGGGGGCTGGAATCAGTACTTC. It specifies CASSTGGWNQYF.

This rearrangement joins TRBV10-1 to TRBJ2-7; 10 bases map to TRBD1. The germline V gene encodes CDR1 WNHNN and CDR2 SYGVQD (reference sequence). Unmatched junction bases numbered 1, after V lost 2 bases and J lost 0 bases. The CDR3 covers 15 residues. The DNA of the CDR3 is TGCGCCAGCAGTGAGGGACAGGGGGGCTCCTACGAGCAGTACTTC. Protein: CASSEGQGGSYEQYF.

The table lists this clone with a few counts. The rearrangement joins TRBV9 to TRBJ1-1; tentative D call: TRBD1 (5 bases). Deletions cut 3 bases from V and 6 bases from J, with 9 bases between. CDR1 SGDLS and CDR2 YYNGEE come from the germline V gene. There are 12 residues in the CDR3. CDR3: CASSATEAEAFF. CDR3 sequence (DNA): TGTGCCAGCAGCGCGACAGAAGCTGAAGCTTTCTTT. The variable domain in full, with the rest retrieved from reference TRBV9 and TRBJ1-1, is DSGVTQTPKHLITATGQRVTLRCSPRSGDLSVYWYQQSLDQGLQFLIQYYNGEERAKGNILERFSAQQFPDLHSELNLSSLELGDSALYFCASSATEAEAFFGQGTRLTVV.

This chain joins TRBV21-1 and TRBJ1-6. TRBV21-1 is recorded as a pseudogene. The CDR3 consists of 18 residues. The CDR3 bases are TGTGCCAGCAGCAGACTTAAGCCCACCCGCTCCTATAATTCACCCCTCCACTTT. Its translation is CASSRLKPTRSYNSPLHF.

The chain has TRBV15 and TRBJ1-2; 8 bases line up with TRBD1. The CDR3 extends over 20 amino acids. Germline loops: CDR1 LNHNV, CDR2 YYDKDF (reference sequence). The V segment lost 0 bases and the J segment 0 bases; nucleotides outside the gene matches: 15. CDR3 sequence (DNA): TGTGCCACCAGCAGAGAAGGACAGGGAAGTAGTGCGGCCTCTAACTATGGCTACACCTTC. It codes for CATSREGQGSSAASNYGYTF. Combining the CDR3 with reference TRBV15 and TRBJ1-2 gives the whole variable domain DAMVIQNPRYQVTQFGKPVTLSCSQTLNHNVMYWYQQKSSQAPKLLFHYYDKDFNNEADTPDNFQSRRPNTSFCFLDIRSPGLGDTAMYLCATSREGQGSSAASNYGYTFGSGTRLTVV.

J is TRBJ2-1 and V is TRBV9, with TRBD2 as a possible D gene (6 bases). The CDR3 sequence is 15 residues long. The ends were cut back, 4 bases at V and 5 bases at J, with 16 bases in the middle. Germline values: CDR1 SGDLS, CDR2 YYNGEE. The chain's CDR3 is CASSSNRDWHNEQFF. CDR3 DNA: TGTGCCAGCAGCTCTAACCGGGACTGGCACAATGAGCAGTTCTTC.

The V call is TRBV5-4, the J call TRBJ2-6; no definite D call. The CDR3 sequence is 14 residues long. CDR1 is SGHNT and CDR2 is YYREEE in the germline V gene (reference sequence). Trimming left V 6 bases short and J 2 bases short, with 9 bases between. The CDR3 nucleotides are TGTGCCAGCAAGCAGGCCCCTGGGGCCAACGTCCTGACTTTC. Translating gives CASKQAPGANVLTF.

This clone was observed a few times. The V call is TRBV5-6, the J call TRBJ1-5, with D perhaps matching TRBD1 (6 bases). V was cut by 4 bases and J by 2 bases, with 13 bases left in between. CDR3 length equals 15 residues. CDR1 and CDR2 (germline): SGHDT, YYEEEE. The CDR3 loop is CASSLGGDRNQPQHF. The CDR3 nucleotides read TGTGCCAGCAGCCTAGGGGGTGATCGCAATCAGCCCCAGCATTTT.

The chain employs TRBV9 and TRBJ2-2, with D possibly matching TRBD2 (6 bases). V lost 4 bases, J lost 2 bases, and 15 bases lay in between. CDR1 SGDLS and CDR2 YYNGEE come from the germline V gene. CDR3 length: 16 residues. As DNA, the CDR3 is TGTGCCAGCAGCCCCCGGGTAGCGGATAACACCGGGGAGCTGTTTTTT. This sequence encodes CASSPRVADNTGELFF.

This clone was picked up one time. V and J are TRBV6-5 and TRBJ2-1, with 9 bases lining up with TRBD2. Trimming at V came to 10 bases and at J to 4 bases, leaving 11 bases not matched to a gene. Looked up from germline, CDR1 is MNHEY and CDR2 is SVGAGI. The CDR3 is 15 residues long. In DNA form, the CDR3 reads TGTGCCACCATGGGCGGACTAGCGTGGTACAATGAGCAGTTCTTC. This sequence encodes CATMGGLAWYNEQFF.

CDR3 sequence: CASSLLGQGTGAEAFF. CDR3 coding DNA: TGCGCCAGCAGCTTGTTGGGACAGGGGACTGGCGCTGAAGCTTTCTTT. The genes are TRBV5-1 and TRBJ1-1, with 10 bases aligning to TRBD1. Unmatched junction bases numbered 9, after V lost 1 base and J lost 6 bases. The CDR3 is 16 amino acids. CDR1 and CDR2 from the germline V gene are SGHRS and YFSETQ. The variable domain in full, completed from reference TRBV5-1 and TRBJ1-1, reads KAGVTQTPRYLIKTRGQQVTLSCSPISGHRSVSWYQQTPGQGLQFLFEYFSETQRNKGNFPGRFSGRQFSNSRSEMNVSTLELGDSALYLCASSLLGQGTGAEAFFGQGTRLTVV.

The chain recombines TRBV3-1 (or the pseudogene TRBV3-2) with TRBJ1-1, with a possible D match to TRBD1 (5 bases). The V gene's germline CDR1 is LGHDT and CDR2 YNNKEL (reference sequence). The CDR3 has 13 residues. Trimming shortened V by 3 bases and J by 6 bases, and 11 bases separated the two germline ends. DNA for the CDR3: TGTGCCAGCAGCCAGGGGGTGATGGCTGAAGCTTTCTTT. It encodes CASSQGVMAEAFF.

The V call is TRBV11-2, the J call TRBJ2-7, with D possibly being TRBD1 or TRBD2 (5 bases each). The CDR3 is 14 amino acids. Per germline, CDR1 SGHAT and CDR2 FQNNGV. The V end lost 1 base, the J end lost 6 bases, and 13 bases lay between the germline ends. The CDR3 DNA follows: TGTGCCAGCAGCTTAGTTAAAAGGGACGGCGAGCAGTACTTC. It translates to CASSLVKRDGEQYF.

The DNA for the CDR3 is TGTGCCAGCAGTCCATTTGATGAAAAACTGTTTTTT. It yields the protein CASSPFDEKLFF. The chain uses TRBV2 and TRBJ1-4; D gene unclear. Between the trimmed V and J ends, which lost 5 bases and 6 bases, there was a span of 7 bases. Germline V gives CDR1 SNHLY, CDR2 FYNNEI. This CDR3 is 12 amino acids long.

This chain connects TRBV4-1 to TRBJ2-5, with 8 nucleotides matching TRBD1. From germline, CDR1 is MGHRA and CDR2 YSYEKL. This CDR3 contains 16 residues. The junction had 4 bases not matched to a gene; V was cut back by 0 bases and J by 1 base. The CDR3 region is CASSQDAGGVQETQYF. CDR3 nucleotide sequence: TGCGCCAGCAGCCAAGATGCAGGGGGCGTCCAAGAGACCCAGTACTTC.

J is TRBJ2-1 and V is TRBV24-1; 9 positions match TRBD1. The trim removed 7 bases at V and 4 bases at J, leaving 10 bases unmatched. The CDR3 runs to 16 residues. CDR1 is KGHDR, CDR2 SFDVKD, per germline. In nucleotides, the CDR3 is TGTGCCACCAGCAAGACACAGGGGGCGCCTTACAATGAGCAGTTCTTC. This sequence encodes CATSKTQGAPYNEQFF.

The V and J genes are TRBV7-9 and TRBJ2-7, with 13 bases fitting TRBD2. CDR1 SEHNR and CDR2 FQNEAQ come from the germline V gene (reference sequence). This CDR3 has 16 amino acids. J gave up 3 bases and V 4 bases, and 6 bases lay outside the gene matches. The CDR3 nucleotides are TGTGCCAGCAGCTCGAGGACTAGCGGGGGTATCTACGAGCAGTACTTC. Translation gives CASSSRTSGGIYEQYF.

As DNA, the CDR3 is TGTGCCAGTAGTATAGGCGGGGGACAGAATGGCTACACCTTC. It specifies CASSIGGGQNGYTF. The genes are TRBV19 and TRBJ1-2; 7 nucleotides align to TRBD1. The germline CDR1 and CDR2 sequences are LNHDA and SQIVND (reference sequence). The CDR3 runs to 14 residues. V lost 1 base, J lost 6 bases, and 5 bases stayed unmatched.

The chain is built from TRBV11-2 and TRBJ2-7; D is possibly TRBD2 (5 bases). Looked up from germline, CDR1 is SGHAT and CDR2 is FQNNGV. Trimming left V 1 base short and J 4 bases short, with 11 bases between. This CDR3 has 14 residues. This CDR3 is CASSLVSGSYEQYF. As DNA, the CDR3 is TGTGCCAGCAGCTTAGTATCGGGATCGTACGAGCAGTACTTC.

V gene TRBV18 combines with J gene TRBJ2-7, with D hard to call. The CDR3 sequence is 13 residues long. The V and J ends lost 3 bases and 5 bases respectively, with 11 bases between them. Germline V gene sequence: CDR1 KGHSH, CDR2 LQKENI. The CDR3 DNA reads TGTGCCAGCTCACCCCCCCTATCAGACGAGCAGTACTTC. Amino acids: CASSPPLSDEQYF.

This chain joins TRBV12-5 and TRBJ2-7, with D perhaps matching TRBD2 (5 bases). Per the germline V gene, CDR1 is LGHNT and CDR2 is FRNRAP. The CDR3 sequence is 13 residues long. V lost 3 bases to trimming and J lost 3 bases, with 9 bases between them. CDR3 residues: CASGLFSDYEQYF. In nucleotides, the CDR3 is TGTGCTAGTGGTTTATTTAGCGACTACGAGCAGTACTTC. Using reference TRBV12-5 and TRBJ2-7 for the parts outside the CDR3, the full variable domain is DARVTQTPRHKVTEMGQEVTMRCQPILGHNTVFWYRQTMMQGLELLAYFRNRAPLDDSGMPKDRFSAEMPDATLATLKIQPSEPRDSAVYFCASGLFSDYEQYFGPGTRLTVT.

This clone has just a few counts. The J gene is TRBJ1-2, the V gene TRBV5-6; D remains unclear. Germline V gene lookup returns CDR1 SGHDT and CDR2 YYEEEE. The V end was cut by 0 bases, the J end by 4 bases, with 10 bases between. This CDR3 has 14 amino acids. The CDR3 spells CASSLVVQSYGYTF. CDR3 in DNA: TGTGCCAGCAGCTTGGTGGTCCAGAGCTATGGCTACACCTTC.